These 6 T cell receptor beta chains originate from one sample sequenced in a study of shared clonotypes between healthy human individuals. TCRdb's copy holds only in-frame clones and misses some; the assay was immunoSEQ multiplex PCR. The table shows over a million clones, with approximately 80% occurring only once. Input material: memory CD4+ T cells from PBMCs. Subset specified: CD45RA-negative fraction. Source of these receptors: a man between 18 and 35 years old in good health. Some clones in this sample may be carry-over from other donors' samples.

This chain joins TRBV7-9 and TRBJ1-2, with D perhaps TRBD1 (5 bases). V dropped 5 bases and J dropped 1 base, with 14 bases sitting between them. Looked up from germline, CDR1 is SEHNR and CDR2 is FQNEAQ (reference sequence). This CDR3 has 15 residues. DNA for the CDR3: TGTGCCAGCAGCCCTAGACAGAAGGTTAACTATGGCTACACCTTC. This encodes CASSPRQKVNYGYTF.

The genes are TRBV11-1 and TRBJ1-2; D not resolved. Trimming cost V 11 bases and J 0 bases, with 7 bases left between them. Germline V CDR1 and CDR2: SGHAT, FQDESV (reference sequence). The CDR3 spans 11 residues. CDR3: CAVEANYGYTF. The CDR3 nucleotides are TGTGCCGTTGAGGCTAACTATGGCTACACCTTC.

This chain links TRBV29-1 with TRBJ1-4; D ambiguous. The CDR3 loop spans 13 amino acids. Germline assignment: CDR1 SQVTM and CDR2 ANQGSEA. V was clipped by 4 bases and J by 5 bases, with 11 bases between them. CDR3 sequence reads: CSVVRNANEKLFF. The DNA for the CDR3 is TGCAGCGTTGTAAGGAATGCAAATGAAAAACTGTTTTTT.

With regard to this clone: Other DNA sequences from this sample encode an identical CDR3 as well. The chain couples TRBV5-1 to TRBJ2-1; no clear D. The ends were cut back, 4 bases at V and 0 bases at J, with 11 bases in the middle. This CDR3 contains 15 residues. The V gene's germline CDR1 is SGHRS and CDR2 YFSETQ. The DNA of the CDR3 is TGCGCCAGCAGCCTAGAAGCAGGCTCCTACAATGAGCAGTTCTTC. Amino acids: CASSLEAGSYNEQFF.

This clone was seen once. V gene TRBV9 combines with J gene TRBJ1-3; D call uncertain. Trimming removed 5 bases at V and 4 bases at J, with 10 bases between. This CDR3 is 13 amino acids long. Germline V gene lookup returns CDR1 SGDLS and CDR2 YYNGEE. The CDR3: CASRPGPGNTIYF. In DNA, the CDR3 is TGTGCCAGCAGACCGGGTCCCGGAAACACCATATATTTT.

This sequence joins TRBV5-1 and TRBJ2-2; perhaps TRBD1 as D (6 bases). Per the germline V gene, CDR1 is SGHRS and CDR2 is YFSETQ. V was pared by 1 base and J by 0 bases, with 13 bases between. The CDR3 consists of 17 residues. CDR3 protein: CASSLTGTPSNTGELFF. CDR3 nucleotide sequence: TGCGCCAGCAGCTTGACAGGGACACCCTCGAACACCGGGGAGCTGTTTTTT.